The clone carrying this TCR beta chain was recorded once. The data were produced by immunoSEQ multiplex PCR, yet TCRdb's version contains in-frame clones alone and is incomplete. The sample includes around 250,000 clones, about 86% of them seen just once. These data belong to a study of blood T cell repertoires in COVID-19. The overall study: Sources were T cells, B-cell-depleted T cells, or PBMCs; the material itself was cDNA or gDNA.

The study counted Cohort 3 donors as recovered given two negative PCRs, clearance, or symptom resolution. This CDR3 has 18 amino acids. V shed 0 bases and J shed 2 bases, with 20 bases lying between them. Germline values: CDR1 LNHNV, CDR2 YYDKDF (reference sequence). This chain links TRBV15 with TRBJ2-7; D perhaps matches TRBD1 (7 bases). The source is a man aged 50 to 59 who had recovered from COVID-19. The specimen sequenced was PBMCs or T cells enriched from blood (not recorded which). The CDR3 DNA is TGTGCCACCAGCAGAGACCGGGCGGAGGGCAGGGGGGCCTACGAGCAGTACTTC. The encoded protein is CATSRDRAEGRGAYEQYF.